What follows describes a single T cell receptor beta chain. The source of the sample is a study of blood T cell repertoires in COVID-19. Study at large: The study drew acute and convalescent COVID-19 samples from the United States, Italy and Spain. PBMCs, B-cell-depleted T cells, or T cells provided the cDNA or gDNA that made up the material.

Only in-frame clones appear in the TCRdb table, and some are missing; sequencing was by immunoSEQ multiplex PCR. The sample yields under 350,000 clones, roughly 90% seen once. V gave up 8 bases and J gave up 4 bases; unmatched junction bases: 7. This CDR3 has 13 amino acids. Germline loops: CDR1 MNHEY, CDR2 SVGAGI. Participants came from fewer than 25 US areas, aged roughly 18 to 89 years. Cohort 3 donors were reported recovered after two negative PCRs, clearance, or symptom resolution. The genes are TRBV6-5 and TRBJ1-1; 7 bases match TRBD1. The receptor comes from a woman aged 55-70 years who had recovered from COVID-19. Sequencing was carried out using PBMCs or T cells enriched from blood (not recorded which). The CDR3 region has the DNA TGTGCCAGCCTTACAGGGGTGGCCACTGAAGCTTTCTTT. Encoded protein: CASLTGVATEAFF.